The clone carrying this T cell receptor beta chain occurred once. Those enrolled, adults aged 18 to 89 years, came from some 23 US areas. Clinical history as reported by participants underpinned cohort assignment. This entry comes from a study of blood T cell repertoires in COVID-19. Per the original data handling: Scientists estimated how many nucleated cells there were by amplifying reference gene primers. Profiled with immunoSEQ multiplex PCR; TCRdb holds only in-frame clones, not every one. V, J and clone size were drawn from that table, and D and trimming were deduced from the DNA. Of 200,000 to 250,000 clones in the sample, roughly 90% are singletons; the top ten hold more than 12%. The CDR3 is made up of 16 amino acids. Trimming cost V 3 bases and J 10 bases; bases outside gene matches: 12. Germline V gene sequence: CDR1 MGHRA, CDR2 YSYEKL.

This chain connects TRBV4-1 to TRBJ2-1, with 10 nucleotides matching TRBD2. Sequences were obtained from PBMCs or T cells enriched from blood (not recorded which). This sequence originates from a young man who had been exposed to COVID-19. The CDR3 loop reads CASSQSQRGGSAEQFF. CDR3 DNA: TGCGCCAGCAGCCAGTCACAGCGGGGGGGCTCCGCGGAGCAGTTCTTC.